A single sample gave rise to the 16 T cell receptor beta chains below, sequenced in a study of blood T cell repertoires in COVID-19. Some clones are missing from TCRdb's copy, which holds only in-frame ones; the method was immunoSEQ multiplex PCR. This sample has 180,000 or so clones, with 84% found just once. Material: peripheral blood. All receptors come from a human donor with acute or convalescent COVID-19. The donor label of this sample is uncertain.

The J gene is TRBJ2-1, the V gene TRBV19, with D possibly matching TRBD2 (6 bases). The CDR3 has 15 amino acids. V was pared by 0 bases and J by 2 bases, with 8 bases between. Per germline, CDR1 LNHDA and CDR2 SQIVND (reference sequence). The CDR3 DNA is TGTGCCAGTAGTATAGATGGGGGGACCTACAATGAGCAGTTCTTC. This encodes CASSIDGGTYNEQFF.

The chain carries TRBV7-3 and TRBJ2-1, with 11 bases fitting TRBD2. With V trimmed by 5 bases and J by 9 bases, 3 bases remained unmatched. Germline lookup yields CDR1 SGHTA and CDR2 FQGTGA. This CDR3 spans 13 amino acids. In nucleotides, the CDR3 is TGTGCCAGCAGCATTAGCGGGAGGGGTGAGCAGTTCTTC. Translating gives CASSISGRGEQFF.

The chain is built from TRBV11-2 and TRBJ2-7; D is undetermined. Germline CDR1 SGHAT, CDR2 FQNNGV. Trimming left V 5 bases short and J 5 bases short, with 13 bases between. The CDR3 has 13 residues. CDR3 loop: CASSREQTNEQYF. CDR3 DNA: TGTGCCAGCAGCCGCGAACAGACCAACGAGCAGTACTTC.

This chain connects TRBV4-1 to TRBJ2-7, with 15 bases fitting TRBD2. V lost 6 bases and J lost 3; bases outside the gene matches: 3. The CDR3 runs 15 residues. Germline values: CDR1 MGHRA, CDR2 YSYEKL. The CDR3: CASRRTSGGGYEQYF. In DNA, the CDR3 is TGCGCCAGCAGACGGACTAGCGGGGGGGGCTACGAGCAGTACTTC.

V usage is TRBV2 and J usage is TRBJ2-5; the match to TRBD1 covers 8 bases. Germline CDR1 and CDR2: SNHLY and FYNNEI. Trimming at V came to 6 bases and at J to 6 bases, leaving 6 bases not matched to a gene. CDR3 length: 13 residues. The CDR3: CASSLDREQTQYF. The CDR3 DNA reads as TGTGCCAGCAGCTTGGACAGGGAACAGACCCAGTACTTC.

This clone was seen a few times. The sample has other DNA sequences that encode this CDR3 too. This chain connects TRBV9 to TRBJ2-5, with D tentatively TRBD1 (6 bases). The germline CDR1 and CDR2 sequences are SGDLS and YYNGEE. The ends were cut back, 0 bases at V and 5 bases at J, with 11 bases in the middle. The CDR3 loop spans 14 amino acids. The CDR3: CASSVGTGRETQYF. Here the CDR3 DNA reads TGTGCCAGCAGCGTAGGAACAGGGCGGGAGACCCAGTACTTC.

V gene TRBV5-1 combines with J gene TRBJ2-1; 13 bases are shared with TRBD2. Trimming at V came to 5 bases and at J to 10 bases, leaving 12 bases not matched to a gene. The CDR3 sequence is 16 residues long. CDR1 is SGHRS and CDR2 is YFSETQ in the germline V gene. The CDR3 loop is CASRSPGLAGPTEQFF. The CDR3 nucleotides are TGCGCCAGCAGGTCCCCGGGACTAGCGGGACCGACGGAGCAGTTCTTC.

The chain carries TRBV5-5 and TRBJ1-1; D not certain. Germline V gene lookup returns CDR1 SGHKS and CDR2 YYEKEE (reference sequence). With 1 base removed from V and 1 base from J, the gap between germline ends came to 8 bases. The CDR3 length is 14 residues. Here the CDR3 reads CASSLSTANTEAFF. CDR3 coding DNA: TGTGCCAGCAGCTTGTCTACAGCGAACACTGAAGCTTTCTTT.

This clone showed up just a few times. The rearrangement links TRBV3-1 (or the pseudogene TRBV3-2) to TRBJ2-5; no clear D. Per germline, CDR1 LGHDT and CDR2 YNNKEL (reference sequence). The CDR3 totals 13 residues. Trimming cost V 1 base and J 7 bases, with 10 bases left between them. The CDR3 loop is CASSQVLGGTQYF. DNA of the CDR3: TGTGCCAGCAGCCAAGTACTTGGCGGGACCCAGTACTTC.

For this clone: Other DNA sequences in this specimen translate into the identical CDR3. V is TRBV7-9 and J is TRBJ1-1, with 8 nucleotides matching TRBD1. Per germline, CDR1 SEHNR and CDR2 FQNEAQ (reference sequence). J gave up 1 base and V 5 bases, and 6 bases lay outside the gene matches. This CDR3 spans 15 amino acids. This CDR3 is CASSPRQGSNTEAFF. CDR3 in DNA: TGTGCCAGCAGCCCGCGACAGGGGTCGAACACTGAAGCTTTCTTT.

The chain is built from TRBV5-1 and TRBJ2-5, with D maybe TRBD2 (6 bases). CDR3 length equals 16 residues. The V end was cut by 0 bases, the J end by 0 bases, with 12 bases between. Germline CDR1 and CDR2: SGHRS and YFSETQ. The CDR3 nucleotides read TGCGCCAGCAGCTTGGGAGAGGGAGGAAACCAAGAGACCCAGTACTTC. This sequence encodes CASSLGEGGNQETQYF.

CDR3 in amino acids: CASRNEHLQNYEQYF. In DNA form, the CDR3 reads TGTGCCAGCAGAAATGAGCATCTGCAAAACTACGAGCAGTACTTC. The chain uses TRBV14 and TRBJ2-7; D uncertain. Trimming pared 6 bases from V and 3 bases from J, leaving 18 bases between. The germline gives CDR1 SGHDN, CDR2 FVKESK. This CDR3 contains 15 residues.

This clone occurred a few times. The chain is built from TRBV5-1 and TRBJ1-5; D call uncertain. There are 15 residues in the CDR3. Per the germline V gene, CDR1 is SGHRS and CDR2 is YFSETQ. Trimming pared 3 bases from V and 3 bases from J, leaving 13 bases between. The CDR3 DNA sequence: TGCGCCAGCAGCTCGGGGAGCGGTAACAATCAGCCCCAGCATTTT. Encoded protein: CASSSGSGNNQPQHF.

This clone was picked up a small number of times. The gene calls are TRBV5-8 and TRBJ2-2; D is possibly TRBD2 (5 bases). Germline CDR1 is SGHTS and CDR2 is YDEGEE. There are 14 residues in the CDR3. Trimming shortened V by 4 bases and J by 5 bases, and 12 bases separated the two germline ends. The chain's CDR3 is CASSLLRETGELFF. DNA for the CDR3: TGTGCCAGCAGCCTTCTCCGGGAAACCGGGGAGCTGTTTTTT.

This rearrangement joins TRBV29-1 to TRBJ1-3, with 7 bases identical to TRBD1. The CDR3 runs to 16 residues. CDR1 is SQVTM, CDR2 ANQGSEA, per germline. V lost 3 bases and J lost 0; bases outside the gene matches: 8. DNA of the CDR3: TGCAGCGTTGAGGTGGAGGACAGGACCTCTGGAAACACCATATATTTT. This encodes CSVEVEDRTSGNTIYF.

The V gene is TRBV7-5, the J gene TRBJ2-5; the D segment call TRBD2 is taken from the table without a DNA check. TRBV7-5 is tagged as a pseudogene. The CDR3 has 15 residues. CDR3 residues: CARSPTSGGLETQYF. CDR3 sequence (DNA): TGTGCCAGAAGCCCGACTAGCGGGGGGCTGGAGACCCAGTACTTC.